These T cell receptor beta chains were read from a single sample in a study of cytomegalovirus exposure and HLA in healthy donors. The protocol was immunoSEQ multiplex PCR, while the TCRdb copy is restricted to in-frame clones and leaves out a portion. The repertoire consists of just over 150,000 clones, with roughly 80% occurring once and the leading ten covering approximately 2%. The specimen sequenced was PBMCs. The receptors come from a female donor in good health and CMV-seronegative. Each CDR3 is given with its conserved first and last residue. Fields, in order: clone size, V gene, J gene, D gene, CDR3 DNA, CDR3 protein. The D gene is left open where the match is weak. Size values are once, few and many counts, or a class for expanded clones, and some rows have none.

abundance: .; v_gene: TRBV6-5; j_gene: TRBJ2-7; d_gene: .; CDR3nt: TGTGCCAGCAGTTACGCGACAGTAAACTCCTACGAGCAGTACTTC; CDR3aa: CASSYATVNSYEQYF
abundance: .; v_gene: TRBV29-1; j_gene: TRBJ1-1; d_gene: .; CDR3nt: TGCAGCGTACCAGGGCCCACTGAAGCTTTCTTT; CDR3aa: CSVPGPTEAFF
abundance: .; v_gene: TRBV2; j_gene: TRBJ1-5; d_gene: .; CDR3nt: TGTGCCAGCAGGGTAGGGGTTAATCAGCCCCAGCATTTT; CDR3aa: CASRVGVNQPQHF
abundance: .; v_gene: TRBV4-2; j_gene: TRBJ2-1; d_gene: .; CDR3nt: TGTGCCAGCAGCCAAGATCGATCAGGAGGATATGAGCAGTTCTTC; CDR3aa: CASSQDRSGGYEQFF
abundance: .; v_gene: TRBV30; j_gene: TRBJ1-1; d_gene: .; CDR3nt: TGTGCCTGGAGCACAGGGATCACTGAAGCTTTCTTT; CDR3aa: CAWSTGITEAFF
abundance: .; v_gene: TRBV27; j_gene: TRBJ2-3; d_gene: .; CDR3nt: TGTGCCAGCAGTTTATCAGGAGCCCCAGATACGCAGTATTTT; CDR3aa: CASSLSGAPDTQYF
abundance: once; v_gene: TRBV6-5; j_gene: TRBJ1-6; d_gene: TRBD1; CDR3nt: TGTGCCAGCAGTCGGGACAGGGTCTCACCCCTCCACTTT; CDR3aa: CASSRDRVSPLHF
abundance: .; v_gene: TRBV7-2; j_gene: TRBJ2-7; d_gene: .; CDR3nt: TGTGCCAGCAGCTTAAGCTGGTCGGCCTACGAGCAGTACTTC; CDR3aa: CASSLSWSAYEQYF
abundance: .; v_gene: TRBV30; j_gene: TRBJ1-1; d_gene: .; CDR3nt: TGTGCCTGGAGTGGACAGGCGAACACTGAAGCTTTCTTT; CDR3aa: CAWSGQANTEAFF
abundance: .; v_gene: TRBV30; j_gene: TRBJ1-2; d_gene: .; CDR3nt: TGTGCCTGGGACAAGGGGGGAGCGGGGGTATATGGCTACACCTTC; CDR3aa: CAWDKGGAGVYGYTF
abundance: few; v_gene: TRBV6-1; j_gene: TRBJ2-7; d_gene: TRBD1; CDR3nt: TGTGCCAGCACCTACACCGGGACAGCATTCTACGAGCAGTACTTC; CDR3aa: CASTYTGTAFYEQYF
abundance: .; v_gene: TRBV29-1; j_gene: TRBJ2-3; d_gene: .; CDR3nt: TGCAGCGTTGAAGACGGATTTCCAGCGACAGATACGCAGTATTTT; CDR3aa: CSVEDGFPATDTQYF
abundance: .; v_gene: TRBV7-9; j_gene: TRBJ2-1; d_gene: .; CDR3nt: TGTGCCAGCAGCGTTAGCCATGAGCAGTTCTTC; CDR3aa: CASSVSHEQFF
abundance: .; v_gene: TRBV29-1; j_gene: TRBJ1-5; d_gene: TRBD1; CDR3nt: TGCAGCGGAACAGACCTCTCGGACAGGTGGCGAGTATATAGCAATCAGCCCCAGCATTTT; CDR3aa: CSGTDLSDRWRVYSNQPQHF
abundance: few; v_gene: TRBV25-1; j_gene: TRBJ1-3; d_gene: .; CDR3nt: TGTGCCAGCACCAATCAGGGAAACACCATATATTTT; CDR3aa: CASTNQGNTIYF
abundance: .; v_gene: TRBV9; j_gene: TRBJ2-7; d_gene: TRBD1; CDR3nt: TGTGCCACCTTACGGACAGGGTACGAGCAGTACTTC; CDR3aa: CATLRTGYEQYF
abundance: few; v_gene: TRBV7-9; j_gene: TRBJ1-4; d_gene: .; CDR3nt: TGTGCCAGCAGCTTACACGCGGGGATCAATGAAAAACTGTTTTTT; CDR3aa: CASSLHAGINEKLFF
abundance: .; v_gene: TRBV11-2; j_gene: TRBJ2-5; d_gene: TRBD1; CDR3nt: TGTGCCAGCAGATGGACAGGGGTCCAAGAGACCCAGTACTTC; CDR3aa: CASRWTGVQETQYF
abundance: .; v_gene: TRBV10-3; j_gene: TRBJ2-1; d_gene: TRBD2; CDR3nt: TGTGCCATCAGCTCCGGGACTAGCGGGGTTGGCTACCTTAATGAGCAGTTCTTC; CDR3aa: CAISSGTSGVGYLNEQFF
abundance: few; v_gene: TRBV2; j_gene: TRBJ1-2; d_gene: .; CDR3nt: TGTGCCAGCGTGAGGGACTTTGACTATGGCTACACCTTC; CDR3aa: CASVRDFDYGYTF
abundance: .; v_gene: TRBV6-6; j_gene: TRBJ1-1; d_gene: .; CDR3nt: TGTGCCAGCAGGCCTAGACCCGAGGGGAACACTGAAGCTTTCTTT; CDR3aa: CASRPRPEGNTEAFF
abundance: .; v_gene: TRBV10-3; j_gene: TRBJ1-5; d_gene: TRBD1; CDR3nt: TGTGCCACTGTACAGGGGCTTAGCAATCAGCCCCAGCATTTT; CDR3aa: CATVQGLSNQPQHF
abundance: .; v_gene: TRBV10-3; j_gene: TRBJ1-2; d_gene: TRBD1; CDR3nt: TGTGCCATCAGTGTCGTTTTTGGGACAGGGACCCCCTTAAATGGCTACACCTTC; CDR3aa: CAISVVFGTGTPLNGYTF
abundance: .; v_gene: TRBV5-4; j_gene: TRBJ1-6; d_gene: TRBD1; CDR3nt: TGTGCCAGCAGCTTGGTGGGACAGGGTACCTATAATTCACCCCTCCACTTT; CDR3aa: CASSLVGQGTYNSPLHF
abundance: once; v_gene: TRBV5-1; j_gene: TRBJ2-7; d_gene: TRBD2; CDR3nt: TGCGCCAGCAGCTTGGACGGGACTAGCGGGTATTACGAGCAGTACTTC; CDR3aa: CASSLDGTSGYYEQYF
abundance: .; v_gene: TRBV11-2; j_gene: TRBJ2-3; d_gene: .; CDR3nt: TGTGCCAGCAGCTACGGGGGTGTAGCGGGCACAGATACGCAGTATTTT; CDR3aa: CASSYGGVAGTDTQYF
abundance: .; v_gene: TRBV5-4; j_gene: TRBJ2-2; d_gene: .; CDR3nt: TGTGCCAGCAGCCCCGGGACAAGGAACACCGGGGAGCTGTTTTTT; CDR3aa: CASSPGTRNTGELFF
abundance: .; v_gene: TRBV28; j_gene: TRBJ2-2; d_gene: .; CDR3nt: TGTGCCAGCAGGGAACAGGGAACCGGGGAGCTGTTTTTT; CDR3aa: CASREQGTGELFF
abundance: .; v_gene: TRBV25-1; j_gene: TRBJ1-1; d_gene: TRBD1; CDR3nt: TGTGCCAGCAGCGCAGGGGGCTACGTTGCTTTCTTT; CDR3aa: CASSAGGYVAFF
abundance: .; v_gene: TRBV5-1; j_gene: TRBJ2-7; d_gene: .; CDR3nt: TGCGCCAGCAGCTCCTTGGCCGGATCTGGGCACGAGCAGTACTTC; CDR3aa: CASSSLAGSGHEQYF
abundance: .; v_gene: TRBV7-6; j_gene: TRBJ1-2; d_gene: TRBD1; CDR3nt: TGTGCCAGCAGCGTCCGACAGGGGGATGGCTACACCTTC; CDR3aa: CASSVRQGDGYTF
abundance: .; v_gene: TRBV5-4; j_gene: TRBJ1-1; d_gene: TRBD1; CDR3nt: TGTGCCAGCAGCTGGACGACAGGGGGCATCATTACTGAAGCTTTCTTT; CDR3aa: CASSWTTGGIITEAFF
abundance: .; v_gene: TRBV19; j_gene: TRBJ1-5; d_gene: TRBD1; CDR3nt: TGTGCCAGTAGTATAGGCAGGGGGTTAGATCAGCCCCAGCATTTT; CDR3aa: CASSIGRGLDQPQHF
abundance: .; v_gene: TRBV4-1; j_gene: TRBJ2-7; d_gene: TRBD2; CDR3nt: TGCGCCAGCAGCCAAGTTACGGGAGGCTACGAGCAGTACTTC; CDR3aa: CASSQVTGGYEQYF
abundance: .; v_gene: TRBV7-3; j_gene: TRBJ2-1; d_gene: TRBD2; CDR3nt: TGTGCCAGCAGCTTAATAGCGGGGTTAACCTACAATGAGCAGTTCTTC; CDR3aa: CASSLIAGLTYNEQFF
abundance: .; v_gene: TRBV10-1; j_gene: TRBJ1-1; d_gene: .; CDR3nt: TGCGCCAGCAGCGCCGACAGGTTCGCTGAAGCTTTCTTT; CDR3aa: CASSADRFAEAFF
abundance: .; v_gene: TRBV7-9; j_gene: TRBJ1-2; d_gene: .; CDR3nt: TGTGCCAGCAGCTCAATAACCGGGAGGCAGGGGATCTATGGCTACACCTTC; CDR3aa: CASSSITGRQGIYGYTF
abundance: .; v_gene: TRBV4-1; j_gene: TRBJ1-3; d_gene: .; CDR3nt: TGCGCCAGCAGCCAAGATCTGGGGCTCTCTGGAAACACCATATATTTT; CDR3aa: CASSQDLGLSGNTIYF
abundance: .; v_gene: TRBV6-5; j_gene: TRBJ2-3; d_gene: .; CDR3nt: TGTGCCAGCAGTTACGTGCGGGCCACAGATACGCAGTATTTT; CDR3aa: CASSYVRATDTQYF
abundance: .; v_gene: TRBV19; j_gene: TRBJ2-3; d_gene: TRBD2; CDR3nt: TGTGCCAGCCGTAGCGGGGGGGGCACAGATACGCAGTATTTT; CDR3aa: CASRSGGGTDTQYF
abundance: .; v_gene: TRBV5-6; j_gene: TRBJ1-1; d_gene: TRBD1; CDR3nt: TGTGCCAGCAGCCGTAACCAGGGGGCCTTACTTATTGAAGCTTTCTTT; CDR3aa: CASSRNQGALLIEAFF
abundance: .; v_gene: TRBV21-1; j_gene: TRBJ2-1; d_gene: .; CDR3nt: TGTGCCAGCAGCACGTTCGGGGGGAGCTCCTACAATGAGCAGTTCTTC; CDR3aa: CASSTFGGSSYNEQFF
abundance: .; v_gene: TRBV6-5; j_gene: TRBJ1-1; d_gene: .; CDR3nt: TGTGCCAGCAGAGATCAGGGTGGTAAAGCTTTCTTT; CDR3aa: CASRDQGGKAFF
abundance: .; v_gene: TRBV9; j_gene: TRBJ2-1; d_gene: TRBD2; CDR3nt: TGTGCCAGCAGCGTAGCCCTTAGACTAGCGGGAGTGTTCAATGAGCAGTTCTTC; CDR3aa: CASSVALRLAGVFNEQFF
abundance: .; v_gene: TRBV7-9; j_gene: TRBJ1-2; d_gene: .; CDR3nt: TGTGCCAGCAGCTTACCTTCGGGGGGAACAGGGCATAACTATGGCTACACCTTC; CDR3aa: CASSLPSGGTGHNYGYTF
abundance: .; v_gene: TRBV19; j_gene: TRBJ2-7; d_gene: .; CDR3nt: TGTGCCAGTAGTATAAAGGCGGGAAGCGAGCAGTACTTC; CDR3aa: CASSIKAGSEQYF
abundance: .; v_gene: TRBV9; j_gene: TRBJ2-3; d_gene: TRBD2; CDR3nt: TGTGCCAGCAGCCTCCTAGCGGGGGGAACCACAGATACGCAGTATTTT; CDR3aa: CASSLLAGGTTDTQYF
abundance: .; v_gene: TRBV6-5; j_gene: TRBJ1-2; d_gene: .; CDR3nt: TGTGCCAGCAGTCCCTACAGGGAAGGCTATGGCTACACCTTC; CDR3aa: CASSPYREGYGYTF
abundance: few; v_gene: TRBV29-1; j_gene: TRBJ2-7; d_gene: TRBD2; CDR3nt: TGCAGCGTTGGGACTAGCGGGAGGGCCGGTGGTGACGAGCAGTACTTC; CDR3aa: CSVGTSGRAGGDEQYF
abundance: .; v_gene: TRBV7-9; j_gene: TRBJ1-2; d_gene: .; CDR3nt: TGTGCCAGCAGCTTACCCTGGGCCCGTGGTGGCTACACCTTC; CDR3aa: CASSLPWARGGYTF
abundance: .; v_gene: TRBV7-9; j_gene: TRBJ2-3; d_gene: TRBD2; CDR3nt: TGTGCCAGCAGCTTAAGTGGTAGCGGGGGACGATATACGCAGTATTTT; CDR3aa: CASSLSGSGGRYTQYF
abundance: few; v_gene: TRBV19; j_gene: TRBJ1-2; d_gene: .; CDR3nt: TGTGCCAGTAGTCCTGTTGGACAGAGCTATGGCTACACCTTC; CDR3aa: CASSPVGQSYGYTF
abundance: once; v_gene: TRBV2; j_gene: TRBJ1-6; d_gene: .; CDR3nt: TGTGCCAGCAACAGGGACCTTAATTCACCCCTCCACTTT; CDR3aa: CASNRDLNSPLHF
abundance: few; v_gene: TRBV7-9; j_gene: TRBJ1-1; d_gene: .; CDR3nt: TGTGCCAGCAGCTTTCAGGGTCTGGACACTGAAGCTTTCTTT; CDR3aa: CASSFQGLDTEAFF
abundance: .; v_gene: TRBV5-6; j_gene: TRBJ1-2; d_gene: .; CDR3nt: TGTGCCAGCAGCTTGGGTTCGGGAGGTAACTATGGCTACACCTTC; CDR3aa: CASSLGSGGNYGYTF